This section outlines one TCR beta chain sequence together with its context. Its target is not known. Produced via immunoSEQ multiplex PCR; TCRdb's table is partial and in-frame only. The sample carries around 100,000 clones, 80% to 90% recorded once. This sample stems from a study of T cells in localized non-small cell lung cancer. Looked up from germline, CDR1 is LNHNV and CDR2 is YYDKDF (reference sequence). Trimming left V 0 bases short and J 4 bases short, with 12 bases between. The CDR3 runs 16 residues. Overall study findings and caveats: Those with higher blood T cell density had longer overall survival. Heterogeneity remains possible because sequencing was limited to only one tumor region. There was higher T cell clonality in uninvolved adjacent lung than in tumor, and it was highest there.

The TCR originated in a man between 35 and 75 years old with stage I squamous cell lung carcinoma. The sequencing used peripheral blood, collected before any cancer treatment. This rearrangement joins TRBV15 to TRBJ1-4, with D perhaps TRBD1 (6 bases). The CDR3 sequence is CATSRDPTGINEKLFF. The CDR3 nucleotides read TGTGCCACCAGCAGAGACCCTACAGGGATTAATGAAAAACTGTTTTTT.